This TCR beta chain was captured by sequencing in a study of beta chain features in type 1 diabetes. Study-wide findings and caveats: Comparison showed that naive, central memory and Treg TCRB repertoires appeared more similar among patients than among healthy donors. All four CD4+ subsets from Type 1 diabetes patients carried moderately but significantly shorter TCRB CDR3s. Whether HLA type influences TCRB rearrangement remained unresolved here.

Worth noting for this clone: Its antigen is unknown.

The whole isolated RNA underwent reverse transcription, so sequencing captured expressed TCRB transcripts. Assay: immunoSEQ multiplex PCR; the TCRdb copy retains only in-frame clones and omits some. The data hold around 250,000 clones, with about 14% observed a single time. Trimming took off 1 base at V and 0 bases at J, with 7 bases between the two ends. CDR3 length equals 15 residues. Germline V gene data show CDR1 as LNHDA and CDR2 as SQIVND (reference sequence). Material for sequencing was naive CD4+ T cells from blood. The genes are TRBV19 and TRBJ1-5, with D hard to call. The receptor was derived from a man aged 30 to 45 with type 1 diabetes. DNA for the CDR3: TGTGCCAGTAGTATAGCGGAGCCTAGCAATCAGCCCCAGCATTTT. This gives the protein CASSIAEPSNQPQHF.